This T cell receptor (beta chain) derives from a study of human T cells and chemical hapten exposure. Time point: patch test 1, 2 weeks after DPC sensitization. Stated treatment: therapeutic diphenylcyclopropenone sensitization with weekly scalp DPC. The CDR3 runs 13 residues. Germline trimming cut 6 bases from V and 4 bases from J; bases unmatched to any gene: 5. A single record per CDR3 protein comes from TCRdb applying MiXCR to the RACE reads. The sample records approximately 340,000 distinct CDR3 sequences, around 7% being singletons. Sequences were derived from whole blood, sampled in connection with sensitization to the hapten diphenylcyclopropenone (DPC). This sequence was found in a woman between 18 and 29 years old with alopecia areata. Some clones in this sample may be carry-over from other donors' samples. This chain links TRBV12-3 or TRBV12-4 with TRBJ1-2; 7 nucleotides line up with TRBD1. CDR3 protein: CASSQGQLYGYTF. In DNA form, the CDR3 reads TGTGCCAGCAGCCAGGGACAGCTCTATGGCTACACCTTC.